A selection of T cell receptor beta chains follows, all from one sample in a study of T cells expressing NK-cell markers. TCRdb processed the 5' RACE reads again and assigns one entry to each CDR3 protein, with no DNA. The sample's table shows 400,000 to 450,000 distinct CDR3 sequences. The sample taken for sequencing was blood T cells: a sorted CD56 or NKG2C T cell subset, CD4+ or CD8+ T cells, or bulk PBMC T cells (not recorded which). The receptors here all came from a woman aged 18 to 75 in good health. The CDR3 runs from the conserved cysteine through the conserved F or W. Each record gives: J gene, V gene, CDR3 protein.

J: TRBJ1-1; V: TRBV5-1; CDR3: CASSGSGSAWTEAFF
J: TRBJ2-7; V: TRBV20-1; CDR3: CSARDPNGGLGEQYF
J: TRBJ2-7; V: TRBV15; CDR3: CATSTIPGTSSYEQYF
J: TRBJ2-4; V: TRBV3-1; CDR3: CASSQGVAGGLAKNIQYF
J: TRBJ2-1; V: TRBV29-1; CDR3: CSVGPDHYNEQFF
J: TRBJ2-1; V: TRBV5-6; CDR3: CASTRRGTSGHNEQFF
J: TRBJ2-7; V: TRBV7-6; CDR3: CASSLGHLYEQYF
J: TRBJ1-1; V: TRBV6-1; CDR3: CASSDGQGVRLEAFF
J: TRBJ2-7; V: TRBV29-1; CDR3: CSARQSSYEQYF
J: TRBJ2-2; V: TRBV12-3/TRBV12-4; CDR3: CASSNLGQGGVELFF
J: TRBJ2-3; V: TRBV6-5; CDR3: CASSYLQWDTQYF
J: TRBJ1-1; V: TRBV6-1; CDR3: CATRSPSGTEAFF
J: TRBJ2-7; V: TRBV20-1; CDR3: CSAPPGLYEQYF
J: TRBJ1-6; V: TRBV12-3/TRBV12-4; CDR3: CASSTTGNSPLHF
J: TRBJ2-7; V: TRBV19; CDR3: CASLGSNGGGAYEQYF
J: TRBJ2-6; V: TRBV29-1; CDR3: CSAVAGAIRSGANVLTF
J: TRBJ1-1; V: TRBV12-3/TRBV12-4; CDR3: CASSSLGAGNTEAFF
J: TRBJ1-1; V: TRBV20-1; CDR3: CSARVSDRRRAFF
J: TRBJ2-1; V: TRBV5-1; CDR3: CASKSFAYSGVNEQFF
J: TRBJ1-3; V: TRBV20-1; CDR3: CSAREEISGNTIYF
J: TRBJ2-3; V: TRBV2; CDR3: CASSERGSSTDTQYF
J: TRBJ2-7; V: TRBV20-1; CDR3: CSVNPGGPYEQYF